This T cell receptor (beta chain) comes out of a study of blood T cells in healthy people across ages. Through a sample-barcoded 5' primer and a J-beta primer mix, a second PCR was run for roughly 6 to 12 cycles. TCRdb passed the 5' RACE reads through MiXCR, listing each CDR3 protein once. Of 850,000 to 1,300,000 distinct CDR3 sequences detected, under 45% appear once; the ten largest clones hold under 20%. This clonotype was seen a single time. The CDR3 is 15 residues long. J lost 6 bases, V lost 3 bases, and 8 bases had no gene match. The germline V gene encodes CDR1 LGHDT and CDR2 YNNKEL (reference sequence).

Sequencing was performed on blood. The chain combines TRBV3-1 with TRBJ2-7, with 10 bases aligning to TRBD2. This receptor was taken from a woman aged 55-70 years in good health. CDR3 nucleotides: TGTGCCAGCAGCCAGTTCCCGGGACTAGCGTCCGAGCAGTACTTC. Its translation is CASSQFPGLASEQYF.